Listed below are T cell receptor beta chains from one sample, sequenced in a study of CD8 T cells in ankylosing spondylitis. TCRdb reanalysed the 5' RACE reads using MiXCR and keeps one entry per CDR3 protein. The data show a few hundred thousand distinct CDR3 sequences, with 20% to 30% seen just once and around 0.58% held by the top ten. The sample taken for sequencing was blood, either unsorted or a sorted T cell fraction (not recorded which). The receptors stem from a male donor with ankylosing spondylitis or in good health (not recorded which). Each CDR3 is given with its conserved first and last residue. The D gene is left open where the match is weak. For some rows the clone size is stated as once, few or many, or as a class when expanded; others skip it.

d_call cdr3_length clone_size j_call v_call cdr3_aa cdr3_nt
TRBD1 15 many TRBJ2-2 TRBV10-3 CAISGVGTGAGELFF TGTGCCATCAGTGGGGTTGGGACAGGGGCCGGGGAGCTGTTTTTT
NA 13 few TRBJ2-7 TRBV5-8 CASSRRAAREQYF TGTGCCAGCAGCCGTCGAGCCGCGAGGGAGCAGTACTTC
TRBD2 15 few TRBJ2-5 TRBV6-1 CASNRGSGGAETQYF TGTGCCAGCAATAGGGGCAGCGGGGGGGCTGAGACCCAGTACTTC
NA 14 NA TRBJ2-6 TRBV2 CASSRLSGANVLTF TGTGCCAGCAGTAGGCTGTCTGGGGCCAACGTCCTGACTTTC
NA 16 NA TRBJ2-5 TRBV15 CATSRGAGLGGETQYF TGTGCCACCAGCAGAGGCGCCGGGCTAGGTGGTGAGACCCAGTACTTC
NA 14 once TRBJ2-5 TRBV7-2 CASSPMAGSETQYF TGTGCCAGCAGCCCCATGGCAGGGTCGGAGACCCAGTACTTC
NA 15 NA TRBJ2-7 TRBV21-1 CASSQTGRPTYEQYF TGTGCCAGCAGCCAAACGGGACGGCCGACCTACGAGCAGTACTTC
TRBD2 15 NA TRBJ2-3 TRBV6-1 CASSQIAGGTDTQYF TGTGCCAGCAGCCAAATAGCGGGGGGCACAGATACGCAGTATTTT
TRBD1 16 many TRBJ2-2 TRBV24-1 CATSEWDRANTGELFF TGTGCCACCAGTGAATGGGACAGGGCTAACACCGGGGAGCTGTTTTTT
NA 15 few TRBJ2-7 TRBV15 CATSRGVQGPYEQYF TGTGCCACCAGCAGAGGGGTCCAGGGACCCTACGAGCAGTACTTC
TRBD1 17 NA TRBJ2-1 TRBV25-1 CASSDLGTGKAYNEQFF TGTGCCAGCAGTGACTTGGGGACAGGGAAGGCCTACAATGAGCAGTTCTTC
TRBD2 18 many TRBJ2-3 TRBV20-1 CSARAPGGGYTSTDTQYF TGCAGTGCTAGAGCTCCCGGGGGGGGTTACACTAGCACAGATACGCAGTATTTT
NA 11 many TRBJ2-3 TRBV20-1 CSAVSTDTQYF TGCAGTGCCGTTAGTACAGATACGCAGTATTTT
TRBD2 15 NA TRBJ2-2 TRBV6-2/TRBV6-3 CASRSGTSVGGELFF TGTGCCAGCAGATCAGGGACTAGCGTTGGCGGGGAGCTGTTTTTT
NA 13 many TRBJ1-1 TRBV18 CASSPTRSTEAFF TGTGCCAGCTCACCCACAAGAAGCACTGAAGCTTTCTTT
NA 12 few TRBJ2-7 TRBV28 CASSPPSYEQYF TGTGCCAGCAGTCCTCCCTCCTACGAGCAGTACTTC
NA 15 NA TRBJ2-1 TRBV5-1 CASSSTGSSYNEQFF TGCGCCAGCAGCTCAACGGGGAGCTCCTACAATGAGCAGTTCTTC
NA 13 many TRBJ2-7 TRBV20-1 CSALGQGKYEQYF TGCAGTGCTCTAGGGCAGGGGAAGTACGAGCAGTACTTC
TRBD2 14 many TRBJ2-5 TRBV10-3 CAIRPSGGEETQYF TGTGCCATCAGGCCTAGCGGGGGGGAAGAGACCCAGTACTTC